The subject of this entry is one T cell receptor beta chain. Its specificity is unknown. This sample is part of a study of T-cell memory formation after mild COVID-19. The CDR3 spans 14 residues. Trimming removed 7 bases at V and 6 bases at J, with 18 bases between. Notes on the study in general: CD8+ contracting clones occupied EMRA, while CD4+ ones occupied mainly CM and EM. The study found balanced CD4/CD8 in clones contracting day 15 to 85 and a CD4+ lean in later expanders.

One entry per CDR3 protein results from TCRdb running MiXCR on the 5' RACE reads. The sample carries fewer than 350,000 distinct CDR3 sequences, roughly an eighth recorded once. The sequenced sample was PBMCs or a T cell subset sorted from them (not recorded which). The sequence was obtained from a man between 18 and 29 years old who had mild COVID-19 (a few samples of this study predate the infection). Cell type and time point are not known. The V gene is TRBV12-3 or TRBV12-4, the J gene TRBJ1-1; D perhaps matches TRBD1 (6 bases). The CDR3 region has the DNA TGTGCCAGCACCTACGCAGGGGTCACCCCTGAAGCTTTCTTT. Residues: CASTYAGVTPEAFF.